This T cell receptor (beta chain) is from a study of beta chain features in type 1 diabetes. Study results and limitations: Moderate but significant shortening of TCRB CDR3s was recorded in all four CD4+ subsets from Type 1 diabetes patients.

The CDR3 is 17 residues long. V trimming: 3 bases; J trimming: 3 bases; junction bases outside the gene matches: 8. CDR1 is MGHRA and CDR2 is YSYEKL in the germline V gene. As every portion of the isolated RNA was reverse transcribed, the sequencing read expressed TCRB transcripts. TCRdb's copy holds only in-frame clones and misses some; the assay was immunoSEQ multiplex PCR. The sample carries about 340,000 clones, roughly 14% recorded once. For this clone: Its matching antigen is unknown.

Material for sequencing was naive CD4+ T cells from blood. The receptor comes from a young woman with type 1 diabetes. The rearrangement uses TRBV4-1 and TRBJ2-1, with 10 bases lining up with TRBD2. CDR3 in amino acids: CASSQWARTSGYNEQFF. The CDR3 DNA is TGCGCCAGCAGCCAGTGGGCGAGGACTAGCGGCTACAATGAGCAGTTCTTC.